The T cell receptor beta chain under discussion was sequenced for a study of T cell responses to AZD1222 COVID-19 vaccine. Here immunoSEQ multiplex PCR was the method, and the copy in TCRdb shows in-frame clones only, minus some. The profile shows some 140,000 clones, roughly 90% of them singletons. The CDR3 covers 14 residues. Germline V gene lookup returns CDR1 SGHTA and CDR2 FQGTGA. The V end lost 0 bases, the J end lost 4 bases, and 9 bases lay between the germline ends. Study-wide results and caveats: It should be noted that donors were predominantly white British and more often female, and clonal diversity was possibly underestimated.

With respect to this clone: The target antigen is unknown.

This specimen consisted of peripheral blood, obtained on day 0 of AZD1222 vaccination. The genes are TRBV7-3 and TRBJ1-1; the D is unclear. The sequence was collected from an adult in good health. The CDR3 sequence: CASSLTVGPTEAFF. The CDR3 DNA reads as TGTGCCAGCAGCTTAACGGTCGGGCCCACTGAAGCTTTCTTT.